Detailed here is one T cell receptor beta chain. Only in-frame clones appear in the TCRdb table, and some are missing; sequencing was by immunoSEQ multiplex PCR. Among under 150,000 clones listed, about 95% were seen once. The data were taken from a study of control samples from healthy donors and cancer patients. Sequenced input: blood. The clonotype originates from a young man in good health.

The CDR3 is CASSPPRMGAHTEAFF. As DNA, the CDR3 is TGTGCCAGCAGCCCCCCGCGGATGGGCGCTCACACTGAAGCTTTCTTT. V and J are TRBV7-2 and TRBJ1-1; D gene ambiguous. Germline CDR1 and CDR2: SGHTA and FQGNSA. V was clipped by 5 bases and J by 3 bases, with 19 bases between them. CDR3 length equals 16 residues.